This TCR beta chain was captured in a study of blood T cell repertoires in COVID-19. At the level of the study: There were acute and convalescent COVID-19 samples, and they came from the United States, Italy and Spain.

This clone was seen a handful of times. Per the original methods: Estimation of nucleated cell counts relied on the amplification of reference gene primers. Profiled with immunoSEQ multiplex PCR; TCRdb holds only in-frame clones, not every one. That table gives V, J and clone size, and the DNA gave D and trimming. The data hold some 150,000 clones, with approximately 80% observed a single time. The CDR3 is made up of 17 amino acids. Germline CDR1 MNHEY, CDR2 SVGEGT. Trimming left V 0 bases short and J 2 bases short, with 14 bases between. This rearrangement joins TRBV6-2 or TRBV6-3 to TRBJ1-5; D unclear. The specimen sequenced was peripheral blood. The clonotype originates from a woman aged 50 to 60 with acute or convalescent COVID-19. In nucleotides, the CDR3 is TGTGCCAGCAGTTACTCGGGTAAGAGGGCTGGCAATCAGCCCCAGCATTTT. Protein sequence: CASSYSGKRAGNQPQHF.